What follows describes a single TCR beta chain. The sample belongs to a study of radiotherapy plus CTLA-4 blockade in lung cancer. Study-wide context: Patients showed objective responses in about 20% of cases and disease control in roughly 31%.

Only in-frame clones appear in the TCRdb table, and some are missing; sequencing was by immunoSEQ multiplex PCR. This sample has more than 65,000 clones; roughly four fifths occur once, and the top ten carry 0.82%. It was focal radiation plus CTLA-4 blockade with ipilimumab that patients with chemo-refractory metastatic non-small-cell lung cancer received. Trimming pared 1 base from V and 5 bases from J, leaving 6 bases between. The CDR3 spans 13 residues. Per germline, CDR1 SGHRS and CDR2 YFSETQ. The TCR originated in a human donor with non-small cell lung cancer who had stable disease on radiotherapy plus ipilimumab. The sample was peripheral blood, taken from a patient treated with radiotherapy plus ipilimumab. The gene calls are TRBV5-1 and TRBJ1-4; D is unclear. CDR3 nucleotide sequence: TGCGCCAGCAGCTTGTTTCCGAATGAAAAACTGTTTTTT. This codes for CASSLFPNEKLFF.